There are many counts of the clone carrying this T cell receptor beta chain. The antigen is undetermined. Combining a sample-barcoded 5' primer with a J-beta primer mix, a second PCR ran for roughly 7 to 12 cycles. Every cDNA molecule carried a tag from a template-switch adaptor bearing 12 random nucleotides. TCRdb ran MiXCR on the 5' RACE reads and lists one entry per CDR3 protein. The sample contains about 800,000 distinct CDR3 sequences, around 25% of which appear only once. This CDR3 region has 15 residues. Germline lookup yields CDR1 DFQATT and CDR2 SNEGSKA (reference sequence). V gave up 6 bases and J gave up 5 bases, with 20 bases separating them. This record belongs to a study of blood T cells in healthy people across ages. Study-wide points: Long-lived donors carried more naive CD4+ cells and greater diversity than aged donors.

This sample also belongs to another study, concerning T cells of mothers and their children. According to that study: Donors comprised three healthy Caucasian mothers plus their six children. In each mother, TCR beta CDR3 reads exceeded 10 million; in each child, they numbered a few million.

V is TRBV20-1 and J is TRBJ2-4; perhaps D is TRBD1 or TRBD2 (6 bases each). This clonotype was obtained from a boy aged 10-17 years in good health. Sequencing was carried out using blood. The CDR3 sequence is CSAEVGGAIQNIQYF. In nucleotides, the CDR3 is TGCAGTGCAGAAGTGGGGGGCGCGATCCAAAACATTCAGTACTTC.